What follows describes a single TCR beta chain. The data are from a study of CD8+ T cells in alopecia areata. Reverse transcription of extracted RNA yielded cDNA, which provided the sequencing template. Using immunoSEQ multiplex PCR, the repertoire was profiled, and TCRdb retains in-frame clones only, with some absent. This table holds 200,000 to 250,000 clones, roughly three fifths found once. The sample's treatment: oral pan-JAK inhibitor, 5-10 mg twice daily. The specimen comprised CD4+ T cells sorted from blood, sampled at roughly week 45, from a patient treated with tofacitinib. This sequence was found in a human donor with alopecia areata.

Here the CDR3 reads CASSPTGGVQEYF. In nucleotides, the CDR3 is TGTGCCAGTAGTCCAACAGGGGGGGTTCAGGAGTACTTC. The chain has TRBV19 and TRBJ2-7, with a weak D call TRBD1 (8 bases). The CDR3 spans 13 residues. Germline values: CDR1 LNHDA, CDR2 SQIVND (reference sequence). V lost 5 bases to trimming and J lost 11 bases, with 19 bases between them.